The T cell receptor beta chain under discussion was sequenced for a study of shared clonotypes between healthy human individuals. Study conclusions and caveats: The donor pool, a small one, limited the genetic and exposure-history diversity represented.

Terminally differentiated effector memory CD45RA+ cells were excluded from the naive CD8 cells, which were CD45RO-negative and positively selected for CCR7. Some clones are missing from TCRdb's copy, which holds only in-frame ones; the method was immunoSEQ multiplex PCR. The profile shows about 1,900,000 clones, roughly 95% of them singletons. On this clone: Its antigen is as yet unknown.

This clonotype was obtained from a man younger than 35 in good health. Sequenced sample: naive CD8+ T cells sorted from blood.

CDR3: CASSSRAIRIAGLETQYF. CDR3 coding DNA: TGTGCCAGCAGTTCCCGGGCGATACGGATAGCGGGGTTAGAGACCCAGTACTTC. The chain couples TRBV27 to TRBJ2-5; TRBD2 matches 8 bases. This CDR3 spans 18 amino acids. CDR1 is MNHEY and CDR2 is SMNVEV in the germline V gene (reference sequence). Trimming removed 4 bases from V and 4 bases from J; junction bases left unmatched: 17.